Below are 16 T cell receptor beta chains sequenced from a single sample in a study of T cells in Graves' hyperthyroidism and ophthalmopathy. Researchers amplified the TCR beta CDR3 regions from RNA transcripts. Initially, a first-round RT-PCR of the TCR CDR3 employed the HTBI primer set. TCRdb reprocessed the multiplex PCR reads via MiXCR and lists one record per CDR3 protein. The data show under 400,000 distinct CDR3 sequences, with roughly 15% seen just once and roughly 33% held by the top ten. The sequenced material came from blood. These TCRs come from a man aged 30 to 39 with Graves' hyperthyroidism.

The chain carries TRBV27 and TRBJ2-3; 8 positions match TRBD1. This CDR3 has 13 residues. The V segment lost 8 bases and the J segment 1 base; nucleotides outside the gene matches: 2. CDR1 and CDR2 from the germline V gene are MNHEY and SMNVEV (reference sequence). CDR3 coding DNA: TGTGCCAGCGCGGACAGGGGCACAGATACGCAGTATTTT. Protein sequence: CASADRGTDTQYF.

This clonotype was detected ten times or more. This rearrangement joins TRBV12-3 or TRBV12-4 to TRBJ2-7, with 9 nucleotides matching TRBD2. CDR3 length equals 15 residues. Germline trimming cut 7 bases from V and 6 bases from J; bases unmatched to any gene: 13. The CDR3 bases are TGTGCCAGCAACAGGGTCGGGACTAGCAGGGGCGAGCAGTACTTC. Translated: CASNRVGTSRGEQYF.

Concerning this clonotype itself: This may come from a read error, since a much larger clone is one base off. V gene TRBV11-1 combines with J gene TRBJ2-2; possibly TRBD1 for D (6 bases). CDR1 SGHAT and CDR2 FQDESV come from the germline V gene (reference sequence). The CDR3 sequence is 13 residues long. The DNA for the CDR3 is TGTGCCAGCAGCTATACAGGGACCGAGGAGCTGTTTTTT. Translating it yields CASSYTGTEELFF.

This clonotype has ten or more counts. The rearrangement uses TRBV11-3 and TRBJ2-5; TRBD2 agrees at 8 bases. The CDR3 is made up of 15 amino acids. Germline loops: CDR1 SGHNT, CDR2 YENEEA. The V segment lost 7 bases and the J segment 3 bases; nucleotides outside the gene matches: 10. CDR3 sequence (DNA): TGTGCCAGCACCATAGCGGGACCGAACGAAGAGACCCAGTACTTC. The encoded protein is CASTIAGPNEETQYF.

This clonotype appeared many times. The V and J genes are TRBV12-3 or TRBV12-4 and TRBJ1-6, with a tentative D call TRBD1 (5 bases). This CDR3 contains 13 residues. V was shortened by 5 bases and J by 9 bases, with 11 bases between the two germline ends. The CDR3 DNA reads as TGTGCCAGCAGTCCGGGGGGGGGTTCACCCCTCCACTTT. Its translation: CASSPGGGSPLHF.

This clonotype was seen at least ten times. This chain links TRBV20-1 with TRBJ1-1; possibly TRBD1 for D (5 bases). Germline values: CDR1 DFQATT, CDR2 SNEGSKA (reference sequence). This CDR3 has 17 amino acids. Deletions cut 5 bases from V and 0 bases from J, with 22 bases between. This CDR3 is CSARALGRGRMNTEAFF. For the CDR3, the DNA is TGCAGTGCTCGAGCCCTAGGGCGGGGACGCATGAACACTGAAGCTTTCTTT.

The sample holds a few counts of this clonotype. The chain carries TRBV19 and TRBJ2-2; maybe TRBD1 (5 bases). CDR3 length: 14 residues. The germline V gene has CDR1 LNHDA and CDR2 SQIVND (reference sequence). V gave up 9 bases and J gave up 6 bases, with 17 bases separating them. Here the CDR3 DNA reads TGTGCCAGCAAGATTAGGGTCAGGGCCGGGGAGCTGTTTTTT. Translation: CASKIRVRAGELFF. Drawing the rest from reference TRBV19 and TRBJ2-2, the complete variable domain is DGGITQSPKYLFRKEGQNVTLSCEQNLNHDAMYWYRQDPGQGLRLIYYSQIVNDFQKGDIAEGYSVSREKKESFPLTVTSAQKNPTAFYLCASKIRVRAGELFFGEGSRLTVL.

Only a few counts were recorded for this clonotype. J is TRBJ2-1 and V is TRBV12-5; D is possibly TRBD2 (7 bases). From germline, CDR1 is LGHNT and CDR2 FRNRAP. Trimming pared 6 bases from V and 5 bases from J, leaving 14 bases between. The CDR3 has 14 amino acids. For the CDR3, the DNA is TGTGCTAGTGGCCCCCGGGGGGCAGACAATGAGCAGTTCTTC. Amino acids: CASGPRGADNEQFF. The entire variable domain, with the rest obtained from reference TRBV12-5 and TRBJ2-1, is as follows: DARVTQTPRHKVTEMGQEVTMRCQPILGHNTVFWYRQTMMQGLELLAYFRNRAPLDDSGMPKDRFSAEMPDATLATLKIQPSEPRDSAVYFCASGPRGADNEQFFGPGTRLTVL.

This clonotype showed up many times. The V gene is TRBV5-1, the J gene TRBJ2-7; weak D call: TRBD2 (5 bases). The CDR3 runs to 14 residues. Deletions cut 2 bases from V and 5 bases from J, with 14 bases between. Germline CDR1 is SGHRS and CDR2 is YFSETQ. CDR3 bases: TGCGCCAGCAGCTTCCGACGGAATAGCGACGAGCAGTACTTC. Translation gives CASSFRRNSDEQYF.

This clonotype was counted at least ten times. The CDR3 reads CASSQDLTGPLKSEQYF. The CDR3 DNA is TGTGCCAGCAGTCAAGACTTGACAGGTCCCCTTAAGAGCGAGCAGTACTTC. The chain employs TRBV6-1 and TRBJ2-7, with D possibly being TRBD1 (6 bases). From germline, CDR1 is MNHNS and CDR2 SASEGT. The CDR3 sequence is 17 residues long. Between the trimmed V and J ends, which lost 5 bases and 6 bases, there was a span of 26 bases.

Remarks on this clonotype: A much larger clone lies one base from this, so it may be a read error. The chain has TRBV5-6 and TRBJ1-3; D gene ambiguous. Germline CDR1 and CDR2: SGHDT and YYEEEE. V dropped 4 bases and J dropped 5 bases, with 19 bases sitting between them. The CDR3 loop spans 16 amino acids. Written as DNA, the CDR3 is TGTGCCAGCAGCCCCCGATGGGAGGCAGCTAGAAACACCATATATTTT. It yields the protein CASSPRWEAARNTIYF.

This clonotype was observed many times. This sequence joins TRBV5-1 and TRBJ1-1; 10 positions agree with TRBD1. The length of the CDR3 is 14 residues. With V trimmed by 4 bases and J by 5 bases, 5 bases remained unmatched. Germline CDR1 and CDR2: SGHRS and YFSETQ. The CDR3 reads CASSRDRGETEAFF. Here the CDR3 DNA reads TGCGCCAGCAGCCGGGACAGGGGAGAGACTGAAGCTTTCTTT.

This clonotype was recorded once. The chain carries TRBV11-2 and TRBJ2-5, with 8 bases fitting TRBD1. Germline V lookup: CDR1 SGHAT, CDR2 FQNNGV. The CDR3 has 13 amino acids. Unmatched junction bases numbered 5, after V lost 8 bases and J lost 3 bases. The CDR3 DNA sequence: TGTGCCAGCTTCGAGACAGGGGAAGAGACCCAGTACTTC. Protein product: CASFETGEETQYF.

This clonotype was observed a few times. V gene TRBV12-3 or TRBV12-4 combines with J gene TRBJ2-6, with D perhaps matching TRBD1 (5 bases). This CDR3 contains 15 residues. The V and J ends lost 7 bases and 1 base respectively, with 11 bases between them. As DNA, the CDR3 is TGTGCCAGCACCCCTACAGGATCTGGGGCCAACGTCCTGACTTTC. It encodes CASTPTGSGANVLTF.

This clonotype was observed at least ten times. The V call is TRBV6-5, the J call TRBJ1-3, with D unresolved. CDR1 and CDR2 (germline): MNHEY, SVGAGI. The CDR3 sequence is 17 residues long. V lost 2 bases, J lost 2 bases, and 16 bases lay in between. In DNA, the CDR3 is TGTGCCAGCAGTTACGGAACAGCGCCAAGGGCTGGAAACACCATATATTTT. It encodes CASSYGTAPRAGNTIYF.

This clonotype has a count of ten or more. The rearrangement links TRBV4-1 to TRBJ2-5; a possible D gene is TRBD2 (6 bases). CDR3 length equals 15 residues. Trimming cost V 0 bases and J 2 bases, with 10 bases left between them. The germline gives CDR1 MGHRA, CDR2 YSYEKL. The CDR3: CASSQDIRGQETQYF. The DNA for the CDR3 is TGCGCCAGCAGCCAAGATATCCGGGGGCAAGAGACCCAGTACTTC.